Described below is a single T cell receptor beta chain sequence and its context. The sample originates from a study of OX40 agonist ivuxolimab in advanced cancers. The table came from immunoSEQ multiplex PCR; TCRdb's copy has only in-frame clones and leaves some out. The sample consists of approximately 59,000 clones, just under 85% of them appearing once. The source of this sequence is an adult with an advanced solid tumor such as melanoma, head and neck, liver or kidney cancer. The sample was CD4+ or CD8+ T cells sorted from blood, taken in a trial of the OX40 agonist ivuxolimab.

The DNA for the CDR3 is TGTGCCTGGAGTCTCACCTGGGCAGCGAACACTGAAGCTTTCTTT. This encodes CAWSLTWAANTEAFF. This chain uses TRBV30 with TRBJ1-1; D remains unclear. CDR3 size: 15 residues. The germline V gene encodes CDR1 GTSNPN and CDR2 SVGIG (reference sequence). V was cut by 2 bases and J by 1 base, with 14 bases left in between.